These 28 T cell receptor beta chains were all obtained from the same sample, sequenced in a study of blood T cells in healthy people across ages. A J-beta primer mix and a sample-barcoded 5' primer were used in a second PCR of about 7 to 11 cycles. TCRdb redid the calling of the 5' RACE reads with MiXCR, one entry per CDR3 protein. This sample has 1.5 million to 2 million distinct CDR3 sequences; roughly 27% occur once, and the top ten carry less than 9.5%. The sample comprised blood. These receptors were obtained from a woman aged 25-40 years in good health.

This clonotype was observed a single time. The J gene is TRBJ1-6, the V gene TRBV6-1, with 9 bases lining up with TRBD1. CDR3 length equals 15 residues. V dropped 7 bases and J dropped 11; count of bases not matched to a gene: 12. CDR1 is MNHNS and CDR2 is SASEGT in the germline V gene. CDR3 DNA sequence: TGTGCCAGCAACCGGGACAGGGAGAACCGTCCACCCCTCCACTTT. Protein sequence: CASNRDRENRPPLHF.

The chain employs TRBV5-1 and TRBJ1-6; D is uncertain. V lost 5 bases and J lost 9, with 15 bases in between. CDR1 is SGHRS and CDR2 is YFSETQ in the germline V gene. CDR3 length: 14 amino acids. The CDR3 reads CASSRKGSGSPLHF. The CDR3 DNA sequence: TGCGCCAGCAGTCGTAAGGGCTCAGGTTCACCCCTCCACTTT.

A note on this clonotype: A clone one base away is much larger, so this may be a read error. The chain joins TRBV5-1 to TRBJ1-1; D perhaps matches TRBD1 (5 bases). V was clipped by 0 bases and J by 4 bases, with 7 bases between them. The CDR3 totals 13 residues. The germline gives CDR1 SGHRS, CDR2 YFSETQ. The CDR3 reads CASSLVGATEAFF. The CDR3 DNA reads TGCGCCAGCAGCTTGGTAGGGGCCACTGAAGCTTTCTTT.

Here the CDR3 reads CASSHGDNTDTEAFF. CDR3 nucleotides: TGCGCCAGCAGCCATGGGGACAACACGGACACTGAAGCTTTCTTT. The chain employs TRBV4-1 and TRBJ1-1; perhaps TRBD1 as D (6 bases). There are 15 residues in the CDR3. V was clipped by 3 bases and J by 3 bases, with 14 bases between them. CDR1 and CDR2 (germline): MGHRA, YSYEKL.

The rearrangement joins TRBV4-2 to TRBJ2-7; either TRBD1 or TRBD2 may fit D (6 bases each). Germline values: CDR1 LGHNA, CDR2 YNFKEQ. Deletions cut 0 bases from V and 10 bases from J, with 13 bases between. The CDR3 covers 13 residues. In DNA form, the CDR3 reads TGTGCCAGCAGCCAAGATCCCCGGGGGCCCCAGTACTTC. It yields the protein CASSQDPRGPQYF.

This clonotype has more than one count but fewer than ten. This may be a read error, as it is one base from a much larger clone. V and J are TRBV2 and TRBJ2-4; weak D call: TRBD1 (7 bases). The length of the CDR3 is 16 residues. Trimming took off 3 bases at V and 9 bases at J, with 21 bases between the two ends. The germline V gene has CDR1 SNHLY and CDR2 FYNNEI. The CDR3 spells CASSEGGRGEGFIQYF. CDR3 nucleotides: TGTGCCAGCAGTGAGGGGGGCAGGGGGGAAGGTTTCATTCAGTACTTC.

This clonotype was detected many times. V gene TRBV4-1 combines with J gene TRBJ1-4; possibly TRBD1 for D (5 bases). With 1 base removed from V and 5 bases from J, the gap between germline ends came to 23 bases. Germline V gives CDR1 MGHRA, CDR2 YSYEKL. The CDR3 spans 19 residues. The CDR3 nucleotides are TGCGCCAGCAGCCAAGTGATACAGCTCCCAGGGTCCCGGAATGAAAAACTGTTTTTT. The encoded protein is CASSQVIQLPGSRNEKLFF.

Only a few counts were recorded for this clonotype. This chain joins TRBV12-3 or TRBV12-4 and TRBJ1-2, with D unclear. The V end was cut by 8 bases, the J end by 3 bases, with 16 bases between. CDR3 length: 14 residues. The DNA for the CDR3 is TGTGCCAGCCGGGATGCGGCGTCAGACTATGGCTACACCTTC. It encodes CASRDAASDYGYTF.

This clonotype was counted between two and nine times. The rearrangement joins TRBV28 to TRBJ2-5; TRBD2 agrees at 8 bases. The germline gives CDR1 MDHEN, CDR2 SYDVKM. The CDR3 totals 16 residues. V lost 7 bases and J lost 5; bases outside the gene matches: 15. The chain's CDR3 is CASMVERGPKAETQYF. The CDR3 nucleotides read TGTGCCAGCATGGTCGAGCGGGGGCCTAAGGCGGAGACCCAGTACTTC. The variable domain in full, completed from reference TRBV28 and TRBJ2-5, reads DVKVTQSSRYLVKRTGEKVFLECVQDMDHENMFWYRQDPGLGLRLIYFSYDVKMKEKGDIPEGYSVSREKKERFSLILESASTNQTSMYLCASMVERGPKAETQYFGPGTRLLVL.

Only a few counts were recorded for this clonotype. The chain combines TRBV20-1 with TRBJ2-1, with 8 bases that match TRBD2. The CDR3 spans 16 residues. V lost 3 bases and J lost 4; bases outside the gene matches: 11. Germline loops: CDR1 DFQATT, CDR2 SNEGSKA (reference sequence). The CDR3 here is CSARGVRGGGYNEQFF. DNA for the CDR3: TGCAGTGCTAGGGGGGTCCGGGGGGGTGGTTACAATGAGCAGTTCTTC.

This clonotype was counted ten times or more. This chain links TRBV20-1 with TRBJ2-5; weak D call: TRBD2 (6 bases). CDR1 is DFQATT and CDR2 is SNEGSKA in the germline V gene (reference sequence). V gave up 3 bases and J gave up 4 bases, with 21 bases separating them. The CDR3 is 16 residues long. The CDR3 is CSASVGGEDLGETQYF. The DNA of the CDR3 is TGCAGTGCTAGTGTCGGCGGGGAGGATCTAGGAGAGACCCAGTACTTC.

Only a few counts were recorded for this clonotype. The chain has TRBV7-3 and TRBJ2-1, with D tentatively TRBD2 (7 bases). Germline CDR1 reads SGHTA; CDR2 reads FQGTGA. This CDR3 region has 16 residues. V dropped 0 bases and J dropped 9 bases, with 18 bases sitting between them. CDR3 loop: CASSLTLLGGRGEQFF. Here the CDR3 DNA reads TGTGCCAGCAGCTTAACGTTACTCGGGGGGCGGGGTGAGCAGTTCTTC.

This clonotype occurred a few times. This chain connects TRBV3-1 to TRBJ2-2; D remains ambiguous. The CDR3 is made up of 12 amino acids. CDR1 and CDR2 (germline): LGHDT, YNNKEL (reference sequence). V lost 4 bases, J lost 5 bases, and 5 bases lay in between. The CDR3 here is CASSRPTGELFF. CDR3 sequence (DNA): TGTGCCAGCAGCCGTCCAACCGGGGAGCTGTTTTTT.

This clonotype came up many times. This chain connects TRBV5-1 to TRBJ2-7, with D perhaps TRBD2 (6 bases). Germline V CDR1 and CDR2: SGHRS, YFSETQ. Deletions cut 4 bases from V and 2 bases from J, with 13 bases between. The CDR3 is made up of 14 amino acids. The CDR3 is CASSAGTPTYEQYF. DNA of the CDR3: TGCGCCAGCAGCGCTGGGACTCCTACCTACGAGCAGTACTTC. The full variable domain, in which reference TRBV5-1 and TRBJ2-7 provide the parts outside the CDR3, is KAGVTQTPRYLIKTRGQQVTLSCSPISGHRSVSWYQQTPGQGLQFLFEYFSETQRNKGNFPGRFSGRQFSNSRSEMNVSTLELGDSALYLCASSAGTPTYEQYFGPGTRLTVT.

The chain uses TRBV7-9 and TRBJ1-1; 7 positions agree with TRBD1. With V trimmed by 5 bases and J by 1 base, 7 bases remained unmatched. Looked up from germline, CDR1 is SEHNR and CDR2 is FQNEAQ (reference sequence). The CDR3 totals 15 residues. The CDR3 spells CASSPWDSRNTEAFF. The CDR3 nucleotides are TGTGCCAGCAGCCCTTGGGACAGCCGGAACACTGAAGCTTTCTTT.

This chain uses TRBV4-3 with TRBJ2-7; unclear D gene. Trimming took 0 bases from V and 0 from J, leaving 9 bases between them. Germline V CDR1 and CDR2: LGHNA, YSLEER. The CDR3 spans 15 residues. The CDR3 DNA sequence: TGCGCCAGCAGCCAAGAGGGCCTCAGCTCCTACGAGCAGTACTTC. It is translated as CASSQEGLSSYEQYF.

This clonotype was counted only a few times. V is TRBV29-1 and J is TRBJ1-1; D is uncertain. Germline V gene data show CDR1 as SQVTM and CDR2 as ANQGSEA. The V end was cut by 7 bases, the J end by 0 bases, with 6 bases between. The CDR3 is made up of 11 amino acids. Written as DNA, the CDR3 is TGCAGCGGTTGGTTGAACACTGAAGCTTTCTTT. It yields the protein CSGWLNTEAFF. The full variable domain, completed using reference TRBV29-1 and TRBJ1-1, is SAVISQKPSRDICQRGTSLTIQCQVDSQVTMMFWYRQQPGQSLTLIATANQGSEATYESGFVIDKFPISRPNLTFSTLTVSNMSPEDSSIYLCSGWLNTEAFFGQGTRLTVV.

This clonotype has only a few counts. V usage is TRBV6-5 and J usage is TRBJ2-2; possibly TRBD2 for D (6 bases). Trimming shortened V by 0 bases and J by 5 bases, and 10 bases separated the two germline ends. The CDR3 runs 15 residues. Germline V lookup: CDR1 MNHEY, CDR2 SVGAGI. DNA for the CDR3: TGTGCCAGCAGTTACTCGAACGGGGGTACCGGGGAGCTGTTTTTT. Residues: CASSYSNGGTGELFF.

This clonotype showed up many times. V gene TRBV10-3 combines with J gene TRBJ2-7, with TRBD1 as a possible D gene (7 bases). The germline V gene has CDR1 ENHRY and CDR2 SYGVKD. The CDR3 runs to 16 residues. Trimming removed 6 bases from V and 2 bases from J, with 20 bases in between. The CDR3 protein is CAISVRGETGAYEQYF. The CDR3 nucleotides read TGTGCCATCAGCGTCAGGGGGGAGACAGGAGCCTACGAGCAGTACTTC.

Of note for this clonotype: One end of the junction fails to match germline, which may point to a read error. V and J are TRBV6-6 and TRBJ1-2; TRBD1 is a possible D gene (5 bases). Looked up from germline, CDR1 is MNHNY and CDR2 is SVGAGI (reference sequence). The CDR3 covers 16 residues. This chain's CDR3 is CASSYSGPTPIGGYTF. Here the CDR3 DNA reads TGTGCCAGCAGTTACTCGGGGCCAACTCCCATCGGTGGCTATACCTTC.

The rearrangement links TRBV5-1 to TRBJ1-1; tentatively, D is TRBD1 (5 bases). Germline lookup yields CDR1 SGHRS and CDR2 YFSETQ. V was pared by 3 bases and J by 3 bases, with 15 bases between. This CDR3 contains 15 residues. CDR3 region: CASSSTVQGDTEAFF. CDR3 coding DNA: TGCGCCAGCAGCTCGACAGTTCAAGGGGACACTGAAGCTTTCTTT.

This clonotype was recorded many times. This rearrangement joins TRBV6-1 to TRBJ1-5; D is unclear. The CDR3 has 11 amino acids. Per germline, CDR1 MNHNS and CDR2 SASEGT. V was clipped by 1 base and J by 6 bases, with 1 base between them. The CDR3 spells CASSEGQPQHF. The CDR3 DNA reads as TGTGCCAGCAGTGAAGGTCAGCCCCAGCATTTT.

Only a few counts were recorded for this clonotype. This chain joins TRBV4-1 and TRBJ2-3; D is possibly TRBD1 or TRBD2 (5 bases each). V dropped 6 bases and J dropped 8 bases, with 12 bases sitting between them. The CDR3 runs 12 residues. In germline, CDR1 is MGHRA, CDR2 YSYEKL. CDR3 residues: CASSLTRGTQYF. The CDR3 DNA is TGCGCCAGCAGTCTCACTAGGGGTACGCAGTATTTT.

Note on this clonotype: Given a much more abundant clone one base away, this may be a read error. The chain joins TRBV7-2 to TRBJ2-5; 9 bases are a match to TRBD1. CDR3 length equals 16 residues. V was clipped by 4 bases and J by 11 bases; unmatched bases: 17. Per the germline V gene, CDR1 is SGHTA and CDR2 is FQGNSA. CDR3: CASSSHTGGAKNEQYF. DNA of the CDR3: TGTGCCAGCAGCTCCCATACAGGGGGCGCTAAGAATGAGCAGTACTTC.

This clonotype has ten or more counts. The DNA of the CDR3 is TGTGCCATCAGTGAGTCTAGGGGGCGATACATTCAGTACTTC. Amino acid sequence: CAISESRGRYIQYF. This chain connects TRBV10-3 to TRBJ2-4; 7 nucleotides line up with TRBD1. Germline V gives CDR1 ENHRY, CDR2 SYGVKD. V gave up 0 bases and J gave up 8 bases; unmatched junction bases: 4. There are 14 residues in the CDR3.

In this sample, this clonotype turned up many times. The genes are TRBV7-3 and TRBJ1-1; TRBD1 is a possible D gene (5 bases). The CDR3 covers 13 residues. The germline V gene encodes CDR1 SGHTA and CDR2 FQGTGA. The germline V and J ends were trimmed by 6 bases and 3 bases, with 11 bases remaining between them. CDR3 protein: CASRPEGDTEAFF. DNA for the CDR3: TGTGCCAGCAGACCAGAAGGGGACACTGAAGCTTTCTTT.

The chain carries TRBV28 and TRBJ1-5; D is undetermined. This CDR3 has 15 residues. Germline V gene sequence: CDR1 MDHEN, CDR2 SYDVKM. V lost 2 bases, J lost 4 bases, and 12 bases lay in between. The CDR3, as DNA: TGTGCCAGCAGTTTAGGCGGGAGGTTGAATCAGCCCCAGCATTTT. As protein: CASSLGGRLNQPQHF.

This clonotype was detected only a few times. The chain has TRBV11-2 and TRBJ2-3, with 10 bases identical to TRBD1. V trimming: 5 bases; J trimming: 4 bases; junction bases outside the gene matches: 9. Germline-derived CDR1 and CDR2 are SGHAT and FQNNGV. The CDR3 runs to 16 residues. In nucleotides, the CDR3 is TGTGCCAGCAGCGACCGGACAGGGGGAAAAGCAGATACGCAGTATTTT. Its protein is CASSDRTGGKADTQYF.